The 21 T cell receptor beta chains given below trace back to one sample, sequenced in a study of TIL therapy for anti-PD-1-resistant metastatic lung cancer. Stated time point: pre-treatment sample, taken before nivolumab and TIL therapy. The libraries were made with immunoSEQ v3. Sequencing used immunoSEQ multiplex PCR; TCRdb keeps in-frame clones, though not all of them. The profile shows about 21,000 clones, about 78% of them singletons. The source was blood, collected at baseline. The receptor set was obtained from a person between 25 and 80 years old with non-small cell lung cancer.

The chain links TRBV30 to TRBJ2-3, with D hard to call. CDR1 and CDR2 from the germline V gene are GTSNPN and SVGIG (reference sequence). Trimming left V 2 bases short and J 4 bases short, with 7 bases between. The CDR3 has 12 amino acids. The CDR3 sequence: CAWSPDSDTQYF. CDR3 DNA sequence: TGTGCCTGGAGTCCCGACTCAGATACGCAGTATTTT.

The rearrangement uses TRBV11-2 and TRBJ1-1; weak D call: TRBD1 (5 bases). The V and J ends lost 1 base and 4 bases respectively, with 16 bases between them. The CDR3 runs 16 residues. Looked up from germline, CDR1 is SGHAT and CDR2 is FQNNGV. As DNA, the CDR3 is TGTGCCAGCAGCTTAGCGGGCGGGGGTAGGTTCACTGAAGCTTTCTTT. Amino acids: CASSLAGGGRFTEAFF.

This rearrangement joins TRBV19 to TRBJ2-7, with 7 bases that match TRBD2. This CDR3 has 11 amino acids. V lost 7 bases, J lost 8 bases, and 5 bases stayed unmatched. Germline lookup yields CDR1 LNHDA and CDR2 SQIVND (reference sequence). CDR3 sequence: CASKGREKQYF. As DNA, the CDR3 is TGTGCCAGTAAAGGGCGGGAGAAGCAGTACTTC.

The chain employs TRBV6-1 and TRBJ2-1; 8 nucleotides line up with TRBD2. The CDR3 extends over 13 amino acids. Germline CDR1 MNHNS, CDR2 SASEGT. Trimming took 10 bases from V and 9 from J; bases not matched to a gene: 11. DNA of the CDR3: TGTGCCACCCGGGGGGGCCGGGTCGGTGAGCAGTTCTTC. The encoded protein is CATRGGRVGEQFF.

The rearrangement joins TRBV6-1 to TRBJ1-5; 7 bases are a match to TRBD1. CDR3 length: 15 amino acids. Germline values: CDR1 MNHNS, CDR2 SASEGT. V dropped 5 bases and J dropped 5; count of bases not matched to a gene: 9. CDR3: CASSWRGQRDQPQHF. The CDR3 DNA follows: TGTGCCAGCAGTTGGAGGGGGCAGAGAGATCAGCCCCAGCATTTT.

V usage is TRBV5-1 and J usage is TRBJ2-2; TRBD1 agrees at 10 bases. The CDR3 spans 14 residues. Germline V lookup: CDR1 SGHRS, CDR2 YFSETQ. V shed 5 bases, J shed 7 bases, and the junction held 5 bases outside the gene matches. The DNA of the CDR3 is TGCGCCAGCAGTCGGGACAGGGGATACGGGGAGCTGTTTTTT. Its translation: CASSRDRGYGELFF.

This clone has only a few counts. J is TRBJ2-3 and V is TRBV5-1; 7 positions match TRBD1. The CDR3 is 15 amino acids. The trim removed 0 bases at V and 10 bases at J, leaving 11 bases unmatched. Germline V gene data show CDR1 as SGHRS and CDR2 as YFSETQ. The CDR3 DNA sequence: TGCGCCAGCAGCTTGGGCGGAGCAGGGGGTATTGCGCAGTATTTT. This sequence encodes CASSLGGAGGIAQYF.

The V gene is TRBV7-2, the J gene TRBJ2-5; 7 bases map to TRBD2. The CDR3 totals 14 residues. J lost 4 bases, V lost 11 bases, and 13 bases had no gene match. Germline V gene sequence: CDR1 SGHTA, CDR2 FQGNSA. CDR3 DNA: TGTGCCGGTCGTTTGAGCGGGACTTTAGAGACCCAGTACTTC. It is translated as CAGRLSGTLETQYF.

V is TRBV7-2 and J is TRBJ2-7; D remains ambiguous. The CDR3 extends over 12 amino acids. Per the germline V gene, CDR1 is SGHTA and CDR2 is FQGNSA. Trimming pared 3 bases from V and 12 bases from J, leaving 15 bases between. The chain's CDR3 is CASSLETGARYF. Written as DNA, the CDR3 is TGTGCCAGCAGCTTGGAAACGGGCGCGCGGTACTTC.

This clone was observed once. The chain uses TRBV2 and TRBJ2-1; 12 bases match TRBD2. The germline V gene encodes CDR1 SNHLY and CDR2 FYNNEI. Trimming cost V 5 bases and J 7 bases; bases outside gene matches: 9. The CDR3 spans 16 residues. The CDR3 coding sequence is TGTGCCAGCAGTTCGCCTAGCGGGGGGGCGGGAAATGAGCAGTTCTTC. Protein sequence: CASSSPSGGAGNEQFF.

The V call is TRBV4-2, the J call TRBJ1-5; 11 bases map to TRBD1. Per germline, CDR1 LGHNA and CDR2 YNFKEQ. This CDR3 comprises 16 residues. Trimming cost V 1 base and J 6 bases; bases outside gene matches: 5. The CDR3 loop reads CASSQAGTGGGQPQHF. The CDR3 nucleotides are TGTGCCAGCAGCCAAGCTGGGACAGGGGGAGGTCAGCCCCAGCATTTT.

The rearrangement uses TRBV10-1 and TRBJ1-6; no reliable D call. Between the trimmed V and J ends, which lost 8 bases and 7 bases, there was a span of 12 bases. CDR3 size: 13 residues. CDR1 and CDR2 (germline): WNHNN, SYGVQD (reference sequence). The CDR3: CASGEGLNSPLHF. CDR3 in DNA: TGCGCCAGCGGCGAGGGCCTGAATTCACCCCTCCACTTT.

The chain recombines TRBV7-9 with TRBJ2-1; 9 nucleotides align to TRBD1. The CDR3 covers 11 residues. Germline V gene lookup returns CDR1 SEHNR and CDR2 FQNEAQ (reference sequence). V lost 5 bases and J lost 12; bases outside the gene matches: 2. The DNA for the CDR3 is TGTGCCAGCAGCACGGGACAGGGGCAGTTCTTC. It yields the protein CASSTGQGQFF.

The table lists this clone with a few counts. The chain links TRBV19 to TRBJ1-1, with a tentative D call TRBD1 (6 bases). Germline-derived CDR1 and CDR2 are LNHDA and SQIVND (reference sequence). Trimming stripped 5 bases from V and 4 bases from J, with 14 bases between. The CDR3 loop spans 14 amino acids. DNA for the CDR3: TGTGCCAGTAGTCAGGGGCGTCAGCGCACTGAAGCTTTCTTT. It encodes CASSQGRQRTEAFF.

The rearrangement uses TRBV5-5 and TRBJ2-5, with 10 bases matching TRBD1. The CDR3 is 16 amino acids. Germline V CDR1 and CDR2: SGHKS, YYEKEE (reference sequence). Trimming cost V 4 bases and J 4 bases; bases outside gene matches: 10. The CDR3 DNA sequence: TGTGCCAGCAGCCGTGGGACAGGGGTTTGGTCAGAGACCCAGTACTTC. Protein product: CASSRGTGVWSETQYF.

The chain couples TRBV27 to TRBJ2-7; D could derive from TRBD1 or TRBD2 (5 bases each). CDR1 and CDR2 (germline): MNHEY, SMNVEV (reference sequence). Trimming shortened V by 2 bases and J by 6 bases, and 14 bases separated the two germline ends. The CDR3 is 14 residues long. This CDR3 is CASSLQGRNGEQYF. CDR3 in DNA: TGTGCCAGCAGTTTACAGGGACGGAACGGCGAGCAGTACTTC.

The chain uses TRBV30 and TRBJ1-4; D ambiguous. V lost 1 base, J lost 8 bases, and 17 bases lay in between. The V gene's germline CDR1 is GTSNPN and CDR2 SVGIG (reference sequence). CDR3 length: 15 residues. The DNA for the CDR3 is TGTGCCTGGAGTGGGACCTCTGAGTTAGCCGAAAAACTGTTTTTT. It is translated as CAWSGTSELAEKLFF.

This clone has only one observation. V usage is TRBV5-5 and J usage is TRBJ1-6; D possibly corresponds to TRBD1 (5 bases). The germline gives CDR1 SGHKS, CDR2 YYEKEE (reference sequence). V was shortened by 3 bases and J by 4 bases, with 11 bases between the two germline ends. CDR3 length equals 15 residues. The CDR3 DNA reads TGTGCCAGCAGCTCAGGGACTTTATATAATTCACCCCTCCACTTT. It specifies CASSSGTLYNSPLHF.

The chain couples TRBV19 to TRBJ1-4; possibly TRBD1 for D (5 bases). Per the germline V gene, CDR1 is LNHDA and CDR2 is SQIVND (reference sequence). This CDR3 contains 14 residues. The V and J ends lost 7 bases and 4 bases respectively, with 13 bases between them. The CDR3 protein is CASNRRGGNEKLFF. The CDR3 DNA reads as TGTGCCAGTAACCGAAGGGGCGGTAATGAAAAACTGTTTTTT. Combining the CDR3 with reference TRBV19 and TRBJ1-4 gives the whole variable domain DGGITQSPKYLFRKEGQNVTLSCEQNLNHDAMYWYRQDPGQGLRLIYYSQIVNDFQKGDIAEGYSVSREKKESFPLTVTSAQKNPTAFYLCASNRRGGNEKLFFGSGTQLSVL.

About this clone itself: The sample contains more than one DNA sequence encoding this CDR3. The V call is TRBV5-4, the J call TRBJ2-3; maybe TRBD1 (5 bases). The CDR3 contains 13 residues. The ends were cut back, 6 bases at V and 5 bases at J, with 13 bases in the middle. The V gene's germline CDR1 is SGHNT and CDR2 YYREEE (reference sequence). DNA of the CDR3: TGTGCCAGCAACGGACATCTTGGAGATACGCAGTATTTT. This gives the protein CASNGHLGDTQYF. Based on the CDR3 plus reference TRBV5-4 and TRBJ2-3, the full variable domain is ETGVTQSPTHLIKTRGQQVTLRCSSQSGHNTVSWYQQALGQGPQFIFQYYREEENGRGNFPPRFSGLQFPNYSSELNVNALELDDSALYLCASNGHLGDTQYFGPGTRLTVL.

In this sample, this clone is medium-sized. The J gene is TRBJ1-2, the V gene TRBV10-1; TRBD1 is a possible D gene (6 bases). In germline, CDR1 is WNHNN, CDR2 SYGVQD (reference sequence). The length of the CDR3 is 9 residues. The CDR3 region is CVVGGDYTF. In DNA, the CDR3 is TGCGTCGTCGGGGGCGACTACACCTTC.